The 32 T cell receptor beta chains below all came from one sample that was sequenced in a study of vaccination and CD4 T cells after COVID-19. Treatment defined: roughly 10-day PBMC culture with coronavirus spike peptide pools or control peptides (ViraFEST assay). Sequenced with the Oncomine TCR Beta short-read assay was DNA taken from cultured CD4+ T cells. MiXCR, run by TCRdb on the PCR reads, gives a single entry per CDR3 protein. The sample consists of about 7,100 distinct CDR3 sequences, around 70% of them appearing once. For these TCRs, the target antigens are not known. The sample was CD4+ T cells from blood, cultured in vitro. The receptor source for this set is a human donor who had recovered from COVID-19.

DNA of the CDR3: TGTGCCAGCAGCTTAGCAGAGGCGGTGAACACTGAAGCTTTCTTT. It yields the protein CASSLAEAVNTEAFF. The chain is built from TRBV7-9 and TRBJ1-1; no clear D. The germline CDR1 and CDR2 sequences are SEHNR and FQNEAQ (reference sequence). Trimming removed 0 bases at V and 0 bases at J, with 8 bases between. CDR3 length equals 15 residues.

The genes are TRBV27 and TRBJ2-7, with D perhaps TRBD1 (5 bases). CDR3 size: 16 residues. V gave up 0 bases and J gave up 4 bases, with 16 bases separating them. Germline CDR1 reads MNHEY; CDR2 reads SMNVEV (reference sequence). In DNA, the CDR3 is TGTGCCAGCAGTTTATCGCCAGGGTGGGCAGAGTACGAGCAGTACTTC. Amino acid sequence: CASSLSPGWAEYEQYF.

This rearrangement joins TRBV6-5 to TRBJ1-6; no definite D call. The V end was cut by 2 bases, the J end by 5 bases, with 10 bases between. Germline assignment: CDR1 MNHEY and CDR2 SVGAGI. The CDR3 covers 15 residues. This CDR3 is CASSYPGFDNSPLHF. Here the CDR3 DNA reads TGTGCCAGCAGTTACCCCGGATTCGATAATTCACCCCTCCACTTT.

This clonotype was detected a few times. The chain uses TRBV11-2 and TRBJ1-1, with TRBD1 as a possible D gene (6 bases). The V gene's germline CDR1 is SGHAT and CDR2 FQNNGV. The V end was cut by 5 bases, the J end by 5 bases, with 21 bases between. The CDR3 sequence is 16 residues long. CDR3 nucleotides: TGTGCCAGCAGCCCACAACAGGGATTTTTGGGGACTGAAGCTTTCTTT. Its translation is CASSPQQGFLGTEAFF.

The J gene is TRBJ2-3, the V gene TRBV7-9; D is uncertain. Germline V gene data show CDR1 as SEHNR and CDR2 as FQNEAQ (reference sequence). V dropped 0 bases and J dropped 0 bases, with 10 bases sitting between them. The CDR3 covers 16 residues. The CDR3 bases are TGTGCCAGCAGCTTAGCGACGGCAGATAGCACAGATACGCAGTATTTT. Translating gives CASSLATADSTDTQYF.

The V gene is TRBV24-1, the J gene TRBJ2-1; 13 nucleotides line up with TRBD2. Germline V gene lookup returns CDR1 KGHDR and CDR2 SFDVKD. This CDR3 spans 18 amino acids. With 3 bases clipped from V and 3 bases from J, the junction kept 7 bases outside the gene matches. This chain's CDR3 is CATSDPTSGRALYNEQFF. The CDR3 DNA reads TGTGCCACCAGTGATCCTACTAGCGGGAGGGCCCTCTACAATGAGCAGTTCTTC.

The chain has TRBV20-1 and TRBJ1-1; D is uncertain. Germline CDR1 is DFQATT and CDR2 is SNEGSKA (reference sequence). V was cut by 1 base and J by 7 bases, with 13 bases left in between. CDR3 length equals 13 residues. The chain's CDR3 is CSARVGGRSEAFF. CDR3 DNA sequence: TGCAGTGCTAGAGTTGGAGGGCGGAGTGAAGCTTTCTTT.

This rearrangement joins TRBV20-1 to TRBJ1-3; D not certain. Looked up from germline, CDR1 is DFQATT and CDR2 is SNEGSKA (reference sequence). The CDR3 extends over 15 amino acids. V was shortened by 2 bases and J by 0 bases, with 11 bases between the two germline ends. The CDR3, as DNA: TGCAGTGCTAGAAGCGGCTTCAACTCTGGAAACACCATATATTTT. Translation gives CSARSGFNSGNTIYF.

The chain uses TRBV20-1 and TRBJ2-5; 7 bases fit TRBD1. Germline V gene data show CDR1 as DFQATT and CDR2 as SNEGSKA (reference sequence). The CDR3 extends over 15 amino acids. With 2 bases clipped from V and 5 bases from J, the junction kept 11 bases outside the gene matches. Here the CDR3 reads CSARRQKGAWETQYF. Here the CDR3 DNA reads TGCAGTGCTAGACGACAAAAGGGGGCGTGGGAGACCCAGTACTTC.

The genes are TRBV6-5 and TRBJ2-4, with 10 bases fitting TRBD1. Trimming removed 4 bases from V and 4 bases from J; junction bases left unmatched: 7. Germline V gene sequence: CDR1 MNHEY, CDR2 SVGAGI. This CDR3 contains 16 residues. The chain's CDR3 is CASSSSTGGSKNIQYF. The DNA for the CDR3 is TGTGCCAGCAGTTCCTCGACAGGGGGCTCAAAAAACATTCAGTACTTC.

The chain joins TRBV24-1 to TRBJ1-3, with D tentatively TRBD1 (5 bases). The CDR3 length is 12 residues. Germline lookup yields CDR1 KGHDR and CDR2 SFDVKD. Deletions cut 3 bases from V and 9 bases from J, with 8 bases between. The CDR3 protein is CATSDPGGTIYF. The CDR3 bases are TGTGCCACCAGTGATCCCGGGGGCACCATATATTTT.

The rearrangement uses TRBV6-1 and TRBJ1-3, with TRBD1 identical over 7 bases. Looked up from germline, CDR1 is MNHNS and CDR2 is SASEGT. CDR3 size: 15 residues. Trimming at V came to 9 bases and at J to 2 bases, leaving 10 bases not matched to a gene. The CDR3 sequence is CASKANRGAGNTIYF. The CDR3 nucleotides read TGTGCCAGTAAAGCCAACAGGGGCGCTGGAAACACCATATATTTT.

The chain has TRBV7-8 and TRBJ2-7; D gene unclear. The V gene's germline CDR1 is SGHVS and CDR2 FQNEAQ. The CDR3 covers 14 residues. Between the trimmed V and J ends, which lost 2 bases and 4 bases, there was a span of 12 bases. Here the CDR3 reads CASSLFGQNYEQYF. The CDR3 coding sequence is TGTGCCAGCAGCTTATTCGGCCAGAATTACGAGCAGTACTTC.

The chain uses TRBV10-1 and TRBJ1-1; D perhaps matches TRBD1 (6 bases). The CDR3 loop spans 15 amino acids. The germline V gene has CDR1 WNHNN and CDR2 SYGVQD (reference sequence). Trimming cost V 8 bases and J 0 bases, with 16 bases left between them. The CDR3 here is CASPHWGDMNTEAFF. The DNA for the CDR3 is TGCGCCAGCCCGCATTGGGGGGACATGAACACTGAAGCTTTCTTT.

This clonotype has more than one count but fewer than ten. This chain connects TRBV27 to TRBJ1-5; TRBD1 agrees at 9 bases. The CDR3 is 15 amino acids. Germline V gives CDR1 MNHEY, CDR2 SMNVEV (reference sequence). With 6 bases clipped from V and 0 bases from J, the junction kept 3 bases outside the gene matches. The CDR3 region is CASRPTGGSNQPQHF. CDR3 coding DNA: TGTGCCAGCAGACCGACAGGGGGTAGCAATCAGCCCCAGCATTTT.

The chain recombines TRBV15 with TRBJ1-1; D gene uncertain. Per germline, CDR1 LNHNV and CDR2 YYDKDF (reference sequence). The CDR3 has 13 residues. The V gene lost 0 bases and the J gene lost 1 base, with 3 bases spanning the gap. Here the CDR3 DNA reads TGTGCCACCAGCAGAGAACCGAACACTGAAGCTTTCTTT. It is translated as CATSREPNTEAFF.

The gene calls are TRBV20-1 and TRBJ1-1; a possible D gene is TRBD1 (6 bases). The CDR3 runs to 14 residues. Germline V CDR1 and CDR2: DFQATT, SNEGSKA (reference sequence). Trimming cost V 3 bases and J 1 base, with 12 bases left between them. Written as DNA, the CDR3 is TGCAGTGCTAGGGGGGCCAGAGGGAACACTGAAGCTTTCTTT. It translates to CSARGARGNTEAFF.

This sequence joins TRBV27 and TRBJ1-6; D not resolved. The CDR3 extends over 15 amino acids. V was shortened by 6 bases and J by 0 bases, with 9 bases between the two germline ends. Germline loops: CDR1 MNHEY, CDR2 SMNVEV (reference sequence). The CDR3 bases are TGTGCCAGCAGCGAGAAGAGCTCCTATAATTCACCCCTCCACTTT. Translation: CASSEKSSYNSPLHF.

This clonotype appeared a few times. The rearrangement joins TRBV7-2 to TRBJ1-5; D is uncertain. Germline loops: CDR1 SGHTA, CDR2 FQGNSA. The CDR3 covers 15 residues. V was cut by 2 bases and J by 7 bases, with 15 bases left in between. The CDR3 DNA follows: TGTGCCAGCAGCTTACATTTTGCGGGCGGGCAGCCCCAGCATTTT. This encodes CASSLHFAGGQPQHF.

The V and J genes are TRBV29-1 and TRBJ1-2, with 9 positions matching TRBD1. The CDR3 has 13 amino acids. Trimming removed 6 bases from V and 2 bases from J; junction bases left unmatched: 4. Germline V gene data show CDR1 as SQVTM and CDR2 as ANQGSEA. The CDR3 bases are TGCAGCGTCAGACAGGGGGACAACTATGGCTACACCTTC. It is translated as CSVRQGDNYGYTF.

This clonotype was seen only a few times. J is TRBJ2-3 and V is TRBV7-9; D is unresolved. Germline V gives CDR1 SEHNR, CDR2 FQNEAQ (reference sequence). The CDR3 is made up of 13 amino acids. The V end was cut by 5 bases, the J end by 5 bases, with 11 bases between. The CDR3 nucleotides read TGTGCCAGCAGCCAACCGACCCAAGATACGCAGTATTTT. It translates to CASSQPTQDTQYF.

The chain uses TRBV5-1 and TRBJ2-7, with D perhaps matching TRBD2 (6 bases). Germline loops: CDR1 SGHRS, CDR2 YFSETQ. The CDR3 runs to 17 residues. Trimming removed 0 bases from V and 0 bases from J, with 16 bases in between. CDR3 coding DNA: TGCGCCAGCAGCTTGGTCGGGAGACAGTTTACCTCCTACGAGCAGTACTTC. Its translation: CASSLVGRQFTSYEQYF.

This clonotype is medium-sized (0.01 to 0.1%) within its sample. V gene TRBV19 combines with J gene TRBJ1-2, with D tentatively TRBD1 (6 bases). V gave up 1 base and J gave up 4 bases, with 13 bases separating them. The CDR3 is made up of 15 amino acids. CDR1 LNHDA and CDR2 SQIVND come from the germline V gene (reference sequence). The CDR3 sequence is CASSIGVDRPYGYTF. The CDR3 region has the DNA TGTGCCAGTAGTATAGGGGTGGACAGACCCTATGGCTACACCTTC.

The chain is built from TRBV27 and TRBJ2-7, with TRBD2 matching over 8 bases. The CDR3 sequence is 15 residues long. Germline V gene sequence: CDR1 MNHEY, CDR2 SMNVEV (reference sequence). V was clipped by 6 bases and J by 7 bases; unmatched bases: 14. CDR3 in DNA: TGTGCCAGCAGCTTCGGGAGGGGGGGTGTTGAAGAGCAGTACTTC. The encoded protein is CASSFGRGGVEEQYF.

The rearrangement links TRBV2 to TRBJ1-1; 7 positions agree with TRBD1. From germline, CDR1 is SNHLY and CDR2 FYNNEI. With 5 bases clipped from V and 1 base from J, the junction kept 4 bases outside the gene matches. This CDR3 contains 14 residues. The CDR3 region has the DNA TGTGCCAGCAGTCTACAGGGGAGGAACACTGAAGCTTTCTTT. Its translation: CASSLQGRNTEAFF. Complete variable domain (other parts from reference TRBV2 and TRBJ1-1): EPEVTQTPSHQVTQMGQEVILRCVPISNHLYFYWYRQILGQKVEFLVSFYNNEISEKSEIFDDQFSVERPDGSNFTLKIRSTKLEDSAMYFCASSLQGRNTEAFFGQGTRLTVV.

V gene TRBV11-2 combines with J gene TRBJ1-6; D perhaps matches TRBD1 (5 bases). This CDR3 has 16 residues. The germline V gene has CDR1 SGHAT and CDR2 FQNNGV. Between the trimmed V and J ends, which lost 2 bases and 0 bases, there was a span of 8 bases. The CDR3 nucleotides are TGTGCCAGCAGCTTACAGGGAAGCTCCTATAATTCACCCCTCCACTTT. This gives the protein CASSLQGSSYNSPLHF. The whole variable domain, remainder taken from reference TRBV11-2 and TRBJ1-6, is EAGVAQSPRYKIIEKRQSVAFWCNPISGHATLYWYQQILGQGPKLLIQFQNNGVVDDSQLPKDRFSAERLKGVDSTLKIQPAKLEDSAVYLCASSLQGSSYNSPLHFGNGTRLTVT.

Here the CDR3 reads CASRDETSVPYEQYF. CDR3 nucleotide sequence: TGTGCCAGCAGGGACGAGACTAGCGTACCCTACGAGCAGTACTTC. This chain uses TRBV6-1 with TRBJ2-7, with TRBD2 identical over 8 bases. The germline V gene encodes CDR1 MNHNS and CDR2 SASEGT. This CDR3 contains 15 residues. J lost 2 bases, V lost 6 bases, and 9 bases had no gene match.

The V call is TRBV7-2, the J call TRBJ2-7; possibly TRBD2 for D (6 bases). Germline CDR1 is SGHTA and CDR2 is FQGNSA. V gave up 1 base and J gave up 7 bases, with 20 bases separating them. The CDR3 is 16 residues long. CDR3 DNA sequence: TGTGCCAGCAGCTTAGTATCCGGGAGAGCAGTGGGGGAGCAGTACTTC. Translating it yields CASSLVSGRAVGEQYF.

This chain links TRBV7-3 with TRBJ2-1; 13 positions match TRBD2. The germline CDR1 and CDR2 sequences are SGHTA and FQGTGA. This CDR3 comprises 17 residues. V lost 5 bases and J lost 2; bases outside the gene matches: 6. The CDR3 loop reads CASSLGTSGEPYNEQFF. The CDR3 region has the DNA TGTGCCAGCAGCCTGGGGACTAGCGGGGAACCCTACAATGAGCAGTTCTTC. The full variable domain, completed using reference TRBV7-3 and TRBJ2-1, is GAGVSQTPSNKVTEKGKYVELRCDPISGHTALYWYRQSLGQGPEFLIYFQGTGAADDSGLPNDRFFAVRPEGSVSTLKIQRTERGDSAVYLCASSLGTSGEPYNEQFFGPGTRLTVL.

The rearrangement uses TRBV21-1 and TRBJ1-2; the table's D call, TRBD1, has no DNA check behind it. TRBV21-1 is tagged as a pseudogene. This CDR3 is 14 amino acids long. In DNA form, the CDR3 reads TGTGCCAGCAGCCCTAAGACAGGGTTCTATGGCTACACCTTC. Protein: CASSPKTGFYGYTF.

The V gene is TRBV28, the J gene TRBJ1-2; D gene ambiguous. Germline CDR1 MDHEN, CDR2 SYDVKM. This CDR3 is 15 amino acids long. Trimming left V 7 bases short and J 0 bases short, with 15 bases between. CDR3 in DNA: TGTGCCAGCACTCGGACGGGCACTACTAACTATGGCTACACCTTC. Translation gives CASTRTGTTNYGYTF.

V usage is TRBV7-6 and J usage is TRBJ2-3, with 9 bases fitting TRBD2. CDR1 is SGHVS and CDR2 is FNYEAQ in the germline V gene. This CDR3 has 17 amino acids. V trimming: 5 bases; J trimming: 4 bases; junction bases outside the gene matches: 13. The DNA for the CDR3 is TGTGCCAGCAGCCATAGAGAGGGCGGGAGGGCAGCAGATACGCAGTATTTT. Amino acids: CASSHREGGRAADTQYF.